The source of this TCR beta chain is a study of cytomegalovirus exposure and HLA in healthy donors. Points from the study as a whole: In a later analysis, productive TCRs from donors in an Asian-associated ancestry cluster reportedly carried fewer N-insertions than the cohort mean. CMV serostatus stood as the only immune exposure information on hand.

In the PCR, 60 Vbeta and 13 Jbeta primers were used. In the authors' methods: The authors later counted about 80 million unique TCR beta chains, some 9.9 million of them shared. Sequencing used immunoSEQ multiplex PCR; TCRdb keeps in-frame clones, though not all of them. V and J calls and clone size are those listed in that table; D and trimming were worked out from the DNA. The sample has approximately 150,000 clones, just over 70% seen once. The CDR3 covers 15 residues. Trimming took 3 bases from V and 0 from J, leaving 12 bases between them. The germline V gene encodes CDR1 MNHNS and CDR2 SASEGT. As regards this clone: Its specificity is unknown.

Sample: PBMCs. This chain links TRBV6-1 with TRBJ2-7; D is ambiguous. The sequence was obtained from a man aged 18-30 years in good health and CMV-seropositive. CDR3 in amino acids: CASSDLGLPSYEQYV. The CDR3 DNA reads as TGTGCCAGCAGTGACCTGGGCCTCCCCTCCTACGAGCAGTACGTC.